This is a list of T cell receptor beta chains from one sample in a study of cytomegalovirus exposure and HLA in healthy donors. Using immunoSEQ multiplex PCR, the repertoire was profiled, and TCRdb retains in-frame clones only, with some absent. Here the sample spans tens of thousands of clones, 82% being singletons. The sample comprised PBMCs. All receptors derive from a man aged 45 to 65 in good health and CMV-seronegative. Each CDR3 is given without its conserved first and last residue. Size is stated for part of the rows, as once, few or many counts, or as a class when the clone is expanded.

NA	TRBV5-4	TRBJ1-6	ASTNRTTGGNSPLH
NA	TRBV11-2	TRBJ2-3	ASSLAAGSDTQY
NA	TRBV9	TRBJ1-1	ASSVGDRVDTEAF
NA	TRBV19	TRBJ2-3	ASSIGGNFADTQY
once	TRBV19	TRBJ2-7	ASSMPGTSGSYEQY
NA	TRBV21-1	TRBJ2-7	ASSKAPVRGLERMKRPYEQY
NA	TRBV10-1	TRBJ2-7	ASSPGAGTPYEQY
NA	TRBV19	TRBJ2-2	ASSIGQGTNTGELF
NA	TRBV19	TRBJ2-1	ASSASGLDNEQF
once	TRBV7-9	TRBJ2-7	ASSLGREGLYKQY
NA	TRBV9	TRBJ1-4	ASSTPRSGQGAANEKLF
NA	TRBV19	TRBJ1-2	ASRAGTGPSYGYT
NA	TRBV25-1	TRBJ2-3	ASSELAGASTDTQY
NA	TRBV7-9	TRBJ2-1	ASSRGGTNEQF
NA	TRBV7-8	TRBJ2-3	ASSLGGRSTDTQY
NA	TRBV5-1	TRBJ2-5	ASSLILQETQY
NA	TRBV5-1	TRBJ1-3	ASSLTPPGQGSSGNTIY
NA	TRBV28	TRBJ2-7	ASSPHDSGSQQY
NA	TRBV4-1	TRBJ2-1	ASSQGGLARGEQF
few	TRBV30	TRBJ1-1	ACRSDTEAF
few	TRBV5-1	TRBJ2-7	ASRLGESSYEQY
once	TRBV28	TRBJ2-7	ASSSPRDSDFSYEQY
NA	TRBV11-1	TRBJ2-2	ASSLGLDGELF
NA	TRBV27	TRBJ1-6	ASRRLEGNSPLH
NA	TRBV10-1	TRBJ2-5	ASSLRMGRGTQY
NA	TRBV9	TRBJ2-5	ASSEAGEAQY
NA	TRBV20-1	TRBJ1-1	SARPQTEAF
once	TRBV2	TRBJ2-1	ASSEGLWAGNEQF
NA	TRBV29-1	TRBJ1-1	SVQVNTEAF
once	TRBV27	TRBJ2-1	ATRAGGTNEQF
NA	TRBV5-4	TRBJ2-3	ASSTDSTDTQY
NA	TRBV9	TRBJ2-1	ASSVAGRAMFYEQF
NA	TRBV5-1	TRBJ1-2	ASRTATANYGYT
NA	TRBV2	TRBJ2-3	ASSESSGRSTQY
NA	TRBV6-5	TRBJ2-3	ASSSPGTDTQY
NA	TRBV28	TRBJ2-7	ASSSYEAGEQY
NA	TRBV2	TRBJ2-7	ASSEPQQGRYEQY
once	TRBV6-6	TRBJ2-1	ASSYSRVYNEQF
NA	TRBV5-1	TRBJ2-3	ASSLALTGDGTDTQY
NA	TRBV19	TRBJ2-1	ASSIASYNEQF
few	TRBV2	TRBJ2-7	ASMDSLGEQY
NA	TRBV28	TRBJ2-7	ASSQDRGYYEQY
NA	TRBV29-1	TRBJ1-2	SVAPTGRGGYT
NA	TRBV19	TRBJ2-5	ASSLGRVETQY
NA	TRBV6-5	TRBJ2-7	ASSYTLKGQGKQY
NA	TRBV21-1	TRBJ2-7	AMDFASYEQY
NA	TRBV21-1	TRBJ2-3	ASSKVDSGTGDTDTQY
NA	TRBV7-3	TRBJ2-1	ASSPLPTYNEQF
once	TRBV29-1	TRBJ2-3	SVVLRFTSSGDTQY
NA	TRBV10-3	TRBJ2-7	AISDRDRDEQY
NA	TRBV7-3	TRBJ1-1	ASSPYAGHTEAF
NA	TRBV4-1	TRBJ2-2	ASSLMWGGTGELF
NA	TRBV7-2	TRBJ2-1	ASSLPASYEQF
NA	TRBV25-1	TRBJ1-5	ASSEAGDQPQH
once	TRBV2	TRBJ2-2	ASRPLLVPGELF